This T cell receptor (beta chain) was captured by sequencing in a study of T cells in Graves' hyperthyroidism and ophthalmopathy. Findings and caveats of the study: It was a median 6.5 months before onset that the model predicted ophthalmopathy.

Trimming took 1 base from V and 5 from J; bases not matched to a gene: 8. The CDR3 loop spans 15 amino acids. CDR1 and CDR2 (germline): SGDLS, YYNGEE. The table lists this clonotype with a few counts. Its matching antigen is unknown. Hyperthyroidism was newly diagnosed in patients aged 18 to 65 (duration under 2 months). The CDR3 regions of TCR beta were amplified from RNA transcripts. Carried out on the TCR CDR3, a first-round RT-PCR used the HTBI primer set. TCRdb re-called the multiplex PCR reads with MiXCR, one entry per CDR3 protein. The profile shows approximately 270,000 distinct CDR3 sequences, about 15% of them singletons.

The rearrangement links TRBV9 to TRBJ2-7; 8 nucleotides line up with TRBD1. This TCR derives from a woman between 35 and 50 years old with Graves' hyperthyroidism that later progressed to Graves' ophthalmopathy. The material sequenced was blood. This CDR3 is CASSVSRTGSDEQYF. The CDR3 DNA reads as TGTGCCAGCAGCGTATCGAGGACAGGGTCTGACGAGCAGTACTTC.